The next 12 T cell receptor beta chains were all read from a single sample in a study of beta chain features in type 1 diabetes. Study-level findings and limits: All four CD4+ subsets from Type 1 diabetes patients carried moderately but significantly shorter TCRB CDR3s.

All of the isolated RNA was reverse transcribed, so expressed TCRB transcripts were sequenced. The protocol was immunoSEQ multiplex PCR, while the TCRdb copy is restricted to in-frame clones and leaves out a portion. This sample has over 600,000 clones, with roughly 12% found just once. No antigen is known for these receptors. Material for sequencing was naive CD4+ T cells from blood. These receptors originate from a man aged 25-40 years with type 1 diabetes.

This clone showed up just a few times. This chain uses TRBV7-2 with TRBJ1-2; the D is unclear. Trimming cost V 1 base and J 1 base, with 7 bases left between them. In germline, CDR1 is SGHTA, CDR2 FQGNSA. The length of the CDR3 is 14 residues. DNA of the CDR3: TGTGCCAGCAGCTTAGGTGGGCTTAACTATGGCTACACCTTC. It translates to CASSLGGLNYGYTF.

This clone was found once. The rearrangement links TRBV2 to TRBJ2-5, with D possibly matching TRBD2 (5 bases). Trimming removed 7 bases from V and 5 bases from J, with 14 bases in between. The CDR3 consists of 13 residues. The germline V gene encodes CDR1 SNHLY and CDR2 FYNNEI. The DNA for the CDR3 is TGTGCCAGCAAAGGTTCCGGGAAGGAGACCCAGTACTTC. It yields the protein CASKGSGKETQYF. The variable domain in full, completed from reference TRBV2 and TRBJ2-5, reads EPEVTQTPSHQVTQMGQEVILRCVPISNHLYFYWYRQILGQKVEFLVSFYNNEISEKSEIFDDQFSVERPDGSNFTLKIRSTKLEDSAMYFCASKGSGKETQYFGPGTRLLVL.

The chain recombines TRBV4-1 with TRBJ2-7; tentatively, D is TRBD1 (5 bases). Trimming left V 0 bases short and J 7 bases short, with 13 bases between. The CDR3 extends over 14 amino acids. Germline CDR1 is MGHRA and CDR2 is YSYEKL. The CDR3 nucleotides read TGCGCCAGCAGCCAAGATACAGGCCTGGGGGAGCAGTACTTC. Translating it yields CASSQDTGLGEQYF.

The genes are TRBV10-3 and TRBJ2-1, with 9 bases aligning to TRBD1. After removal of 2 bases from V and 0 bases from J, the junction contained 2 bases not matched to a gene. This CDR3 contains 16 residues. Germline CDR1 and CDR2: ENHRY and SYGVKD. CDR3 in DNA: TGTGCCATCAGTGAGATGGGACAGGGCTCCTACAATGAGCAGTTCTTC. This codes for CAISEMGQGSYNEQFF.

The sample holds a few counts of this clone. CDR3 in DNA: TGTGCCACCAGCAGAGATTTAGGTAACAATCAGCCCCAGCATTTT. This translates into CATSRDLGNNQPQHF. The chain has TRBV15 and TRBJ1-5; D is uncertain. The V gene's germline CDR1 is LNHNV and CDR2 YYDKDF (reference sequence). The CDR3 is made up of 15 amino acids. Trimming took 0 bases from V and 3 from J, leaving 9 bases between them.

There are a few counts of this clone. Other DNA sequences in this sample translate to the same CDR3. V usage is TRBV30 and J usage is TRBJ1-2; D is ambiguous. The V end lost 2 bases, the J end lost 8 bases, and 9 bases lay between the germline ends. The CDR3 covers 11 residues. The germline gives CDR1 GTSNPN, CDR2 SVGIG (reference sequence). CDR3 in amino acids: CAWSRRLGYTF. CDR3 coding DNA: TGTGCCTGGAGTAGGAGACTCGGCTACACCTTC.

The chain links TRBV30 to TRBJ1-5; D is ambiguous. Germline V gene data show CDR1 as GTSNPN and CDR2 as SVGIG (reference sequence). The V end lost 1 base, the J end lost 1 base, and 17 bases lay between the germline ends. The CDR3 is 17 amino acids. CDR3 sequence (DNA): TGTGCCTGGAGTGGGGAGGGCTCCCTTGGGAGCAATCAGCCCCAGCATTTT. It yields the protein CAWSGEGSLGSNQPQHF.

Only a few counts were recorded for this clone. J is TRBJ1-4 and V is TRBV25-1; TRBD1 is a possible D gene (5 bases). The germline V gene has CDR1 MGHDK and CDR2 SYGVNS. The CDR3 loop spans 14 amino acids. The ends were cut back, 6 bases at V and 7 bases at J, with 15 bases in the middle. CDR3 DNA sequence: TGTGCCAGCAGCCCGACAGCGAGGCGTGAAAAACTGTTTTTT. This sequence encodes CASSPTARREKLFF.

The CDR3 here is CASSLAGRGQGYSPLHF. CDR3 DNA: TGTGCCAGCAGCTTAGCGGGGAGGGGACAGGGGTATTCACCCCTCCACTTT. The genes are TRBV7-8 and TRBJ1-6; TRBD1 matches 10 bases. This CDR3 comprises 17 residues. From germline, CDR1 is SGHVS and CDR2 FQNEAQ. V was pared by 0 bases and J by 8 bases, with 7 bases of the junction left unmatched.

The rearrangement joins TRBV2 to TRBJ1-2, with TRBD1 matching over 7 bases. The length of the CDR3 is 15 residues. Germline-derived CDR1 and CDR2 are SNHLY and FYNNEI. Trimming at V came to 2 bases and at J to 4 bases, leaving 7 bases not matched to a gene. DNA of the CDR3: TGTGCCAGCAGTGAACTGGGACAGAGGAGCTATGGCTACACCTTC. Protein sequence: CASSELGQRSYGYTF.

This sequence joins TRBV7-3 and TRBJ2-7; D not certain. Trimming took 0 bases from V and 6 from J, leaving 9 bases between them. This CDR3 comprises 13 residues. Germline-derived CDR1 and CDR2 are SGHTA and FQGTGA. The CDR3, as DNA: TGTGCCAGCAGCTTAACACAGTTATCCGAGCAGTACTTC. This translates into CASSLTQLSEQYF.

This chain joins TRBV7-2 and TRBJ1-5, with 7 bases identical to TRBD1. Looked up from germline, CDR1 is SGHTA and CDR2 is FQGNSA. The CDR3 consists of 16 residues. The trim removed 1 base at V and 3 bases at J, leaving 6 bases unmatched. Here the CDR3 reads CASSLEQGRNNQPQHF. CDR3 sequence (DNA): TGTGCCAGCAGCTTAGAACAGGGGAGGAACAATCAGCCCCAGCATTTT.